A single T cell receptor (beta chain) is shown here with its context. The antigen remains unidentified. This sample was included in a study of response to subunit inactivated influenza vaccine. This CDR3 comprises 14 residues. Germline V CDR1 and CDR2: MNHNS, SASEGT. The V end was cut by 5 bases, the J end by 1 base, with 11 bases between. Overall study results and limits: That few new T cells are recruited by each seasonal influenza vaccination was the authors' suggestion.

TCRdb itself ran the RT-PCR reads through MiXCR, one entry per CDR3 protein. The sample records hundreds of thousands of distinct CDR3 sequences, around 13% being singletons. The sequenced sample was PBMCs from blood, obtained roughly 2 weeks before vaccination. The chain is built from TRBV6-1 and TRBJ1-1, with D uncertain. The sequence was collected from a man between 50 and 59 years old who received an inactivated influenza vaccine. The chain's CDR3 is CASSQPQTNTEAFF. The CDR3 coding sequence is TGTGCCAGCAGTCAACCCCAGACGAACACTGAAGCTTTCTTT.